This T cell receptor beta chain was observed in a study of response to subunit inactivated influenza vaccine. Points from the study as a whole: The authors suggested that few new T cells are recruited per seasonal influenza vaccination.

This CDR3 has 15 amino acids. Germline values: CDR1 SQVTM, CDR2 ANQGSEA. V was pared by 7 bases and J by 2 bases, with 21 bases between. Points on this clonotype: What it binds is unknown.

TCRdb passed the RT-PCR reads through MiXCR, listing each CDR3 protein once. Of roughly 700,000 distinct CDR3 sequences in the sample, 11% to 15% were seen once. Sample: PBMCs from blood, taken 14 to 15 days before vaccination. V gene TRBV29-1 combines with J gene TRBJ2-7; D is tentatively TRBD1 or TRBD2 (5 bases each). The origin of this receptor is a man aged 50 to 60 who received an inactivated influenza vaccine. In DNA form, the CDR3 reads TGCAGCGCCATCAGAACAGGAGGAGTTCCCTACGAGCAGTACTTC. Its translation: CSAIRTGGVPYEQYF.